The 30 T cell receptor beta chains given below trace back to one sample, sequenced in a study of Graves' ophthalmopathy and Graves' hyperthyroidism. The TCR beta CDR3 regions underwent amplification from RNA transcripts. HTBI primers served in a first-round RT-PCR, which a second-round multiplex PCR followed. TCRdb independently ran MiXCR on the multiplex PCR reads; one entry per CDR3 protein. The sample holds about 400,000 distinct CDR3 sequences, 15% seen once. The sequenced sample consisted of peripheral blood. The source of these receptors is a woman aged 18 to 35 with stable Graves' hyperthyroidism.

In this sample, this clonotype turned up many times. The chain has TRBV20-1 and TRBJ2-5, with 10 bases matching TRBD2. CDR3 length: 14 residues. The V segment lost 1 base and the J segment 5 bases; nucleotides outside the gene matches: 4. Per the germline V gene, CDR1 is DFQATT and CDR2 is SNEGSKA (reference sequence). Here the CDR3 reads CSARATSGVETQYF. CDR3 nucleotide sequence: TGCAGTGCTAGAGCAACTAGCGGGGTTGAGACCCAGTACTTC.

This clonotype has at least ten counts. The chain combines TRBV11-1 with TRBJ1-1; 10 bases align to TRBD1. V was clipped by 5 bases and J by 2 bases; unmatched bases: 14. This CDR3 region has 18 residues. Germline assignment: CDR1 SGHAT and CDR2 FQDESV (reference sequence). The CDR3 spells CASSLSGTGDKGNTEAFF. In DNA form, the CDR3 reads TGTGCCAGCAGCCTCTCCGGGACAGGGGATAAAGGTAACACTGAAGCTTTCTTT. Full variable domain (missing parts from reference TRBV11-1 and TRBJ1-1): EAEVAQSPRYKITEKSQAVAFWCDPISGHATLYWYRQILGQGPELLVQFQDESVVDDSQLPKDRFSAERLKGVDSTLKIQPAELGDSAMYLCASSLSGTGDKGNTEAFFGQGTRLTVV.

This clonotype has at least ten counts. CDR3 in DNA: TGTGCCTGCCTCCAGGGGCTAGGCAATCAGCCCCAGCATTTT. It specifies CACLQGLGNQPQHF. The V call is TRBV28, the J call TRBJ1-5, with a tentative D call TRBD1 (6 bases). The germline CDR1 and CDR2 sequences are MDHEN and SYDVKM. CDR3 length: 14 residues. The V end lost 11 bases, the J end lost 2 bases, and 16 bases lay between the germline ends.

In DNA form, the CDR3 reads TGTGCCAGCAGTCCCGAAGGACAGGGGGACTATGGCTACACCTTC. Its translation is CASSPEGQGDYGYTF. This rearrangement joins TRBV12-3 or TRBV12-4 to TRBJ1-2; the match to TRBD1 covers 10 bases. The V gene end was trimmed by 5 bases and the J gene end by 3 bases; junction bases not matched to a gene: 6. CDR3 length equals 15 residues.

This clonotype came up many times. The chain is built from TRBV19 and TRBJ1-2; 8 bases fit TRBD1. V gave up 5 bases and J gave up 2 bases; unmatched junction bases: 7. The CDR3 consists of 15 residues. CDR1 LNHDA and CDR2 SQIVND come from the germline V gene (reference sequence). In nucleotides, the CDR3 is TGTGCCAGTAGTGCGAGACAGGGGCTGAACTATGGCTACACCTTC. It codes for CASSARQGLNYGYTF.

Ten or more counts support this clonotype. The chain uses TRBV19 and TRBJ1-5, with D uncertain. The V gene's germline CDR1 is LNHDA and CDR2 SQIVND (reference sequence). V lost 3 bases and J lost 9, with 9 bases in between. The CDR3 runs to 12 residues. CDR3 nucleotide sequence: TGTGCCAGTAGTATGTCCGTGCCGCCCCAGCATTTT. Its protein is CASSMSVPPQHF.

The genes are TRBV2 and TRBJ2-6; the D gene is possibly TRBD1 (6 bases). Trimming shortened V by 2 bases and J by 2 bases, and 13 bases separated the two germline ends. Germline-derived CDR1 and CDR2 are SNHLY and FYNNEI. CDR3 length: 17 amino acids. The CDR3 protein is CASSELTGWAGANVLTF. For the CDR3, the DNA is TGTGCCAGCAGTGAACTTACAGGGTGGGCTGGGGCCAACGTCCTGACTTTC.

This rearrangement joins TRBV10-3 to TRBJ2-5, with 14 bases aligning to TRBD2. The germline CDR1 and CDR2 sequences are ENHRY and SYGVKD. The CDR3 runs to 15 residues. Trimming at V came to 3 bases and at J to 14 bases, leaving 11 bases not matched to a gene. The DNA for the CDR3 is TGTGCCATCAGTGAATCGACTAGCGGGGGGGGCATCTCATACTTC. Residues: CAISESTSGGGISYF.

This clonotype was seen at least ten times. The CDR3 loop is CSMRQGSTEAFF. The CDR3 DNA follows: TGCAGCATGCGTCAGGGGAGCACTGAAGCTTTCTTT. The chain combines TRBV29-1 with TRBJ1-1, with a weak D call TRBD1 (6 bases). The germline V and J ends were trimmed by 8 bases and 4 bases, with 14 bases remaining between them. Germline CDR1 reads SQVTM; CDR2 reads ANQGSEA. This CDR3 has 12 amino acids.

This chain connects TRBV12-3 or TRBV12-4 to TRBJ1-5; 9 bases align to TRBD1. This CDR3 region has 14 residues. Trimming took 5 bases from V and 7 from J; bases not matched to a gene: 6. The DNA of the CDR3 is TGTGCCAGCAGTGGGGACAGGGAACGACAGCCCCAGCATTTT. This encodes CASSGDRERQPQHF.

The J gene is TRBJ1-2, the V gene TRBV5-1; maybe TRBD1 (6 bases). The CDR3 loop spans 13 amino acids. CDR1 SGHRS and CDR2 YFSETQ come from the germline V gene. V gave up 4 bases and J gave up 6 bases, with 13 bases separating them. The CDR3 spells CASSLTGTNGYTF. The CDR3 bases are TGCGCCAGCAGCCTTACCGGGACAAATGGCTACACCTTC.

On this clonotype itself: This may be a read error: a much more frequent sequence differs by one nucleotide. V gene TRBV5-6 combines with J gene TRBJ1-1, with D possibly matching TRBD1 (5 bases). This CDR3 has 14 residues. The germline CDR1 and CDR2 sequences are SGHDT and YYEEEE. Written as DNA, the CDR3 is TGTGCCTGCAGCTTGGTTTTAAGGGGCACTGAAGCTTTCTTT. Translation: CACSLVLRGTEAFF.

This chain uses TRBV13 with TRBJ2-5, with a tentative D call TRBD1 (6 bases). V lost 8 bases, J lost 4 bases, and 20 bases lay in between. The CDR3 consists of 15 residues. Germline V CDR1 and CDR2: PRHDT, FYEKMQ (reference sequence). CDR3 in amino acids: CASAPERGSRETQYF. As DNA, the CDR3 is TGTGCCAGCGCGCCGGAGAGGGGGTCGCGAGAGACCCAGTACTTC.

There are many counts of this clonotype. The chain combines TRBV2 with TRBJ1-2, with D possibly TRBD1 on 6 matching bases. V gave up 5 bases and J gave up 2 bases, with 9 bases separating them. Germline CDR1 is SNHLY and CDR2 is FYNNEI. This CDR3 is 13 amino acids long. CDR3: CASSQGGNYGYTF. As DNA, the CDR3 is TGTGCCAGCAGTCAAGGGGGAAACTATGGCTACACCTTC.

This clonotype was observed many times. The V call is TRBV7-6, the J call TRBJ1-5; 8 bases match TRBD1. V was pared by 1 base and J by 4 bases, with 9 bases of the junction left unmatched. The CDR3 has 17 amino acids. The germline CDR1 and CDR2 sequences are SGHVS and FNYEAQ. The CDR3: CASSLGVGQEINQPQHF. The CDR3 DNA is TGTGCCAGCAGCTTAGGGGTGGGACAGGAAATTAATCAGCCCCAGCATTTT.

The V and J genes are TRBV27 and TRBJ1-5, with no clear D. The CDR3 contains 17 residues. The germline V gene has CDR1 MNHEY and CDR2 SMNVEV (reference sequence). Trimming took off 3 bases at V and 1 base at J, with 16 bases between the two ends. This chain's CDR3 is CASSFRGGGLSNQPQHF. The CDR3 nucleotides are TGTGCCAGCAGTTTTCGGGGTGGAGGGCTAAGCAATCAGCCCCAGCATTTT.

The DNA of the CDR3 is TGTGCCAGCAGCCTCGCCCCGGGACGCTTATTCTACGAGCAGTACTTC. Protein sequence: CASSLAPGRLFYEQYF. The chain has TRBV12-3 or TRBV12-4 and TRBJ2-7, with D perhaps given as TRBD1 or TRBD2 (5 bases each). The CDR3 has 16 residues. V lost 6 bases and J 3 bases, leaving 21 bases between the germline ends.

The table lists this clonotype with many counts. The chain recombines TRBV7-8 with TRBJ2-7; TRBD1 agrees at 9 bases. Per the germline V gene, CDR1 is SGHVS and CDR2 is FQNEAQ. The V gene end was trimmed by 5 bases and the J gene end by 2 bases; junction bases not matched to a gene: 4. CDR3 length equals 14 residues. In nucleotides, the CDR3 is TGTGCCAGCAGCCCCCGGGACAGGGCCTACGAGCAGTACTTC. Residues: CASSPRDRAYEQYF.

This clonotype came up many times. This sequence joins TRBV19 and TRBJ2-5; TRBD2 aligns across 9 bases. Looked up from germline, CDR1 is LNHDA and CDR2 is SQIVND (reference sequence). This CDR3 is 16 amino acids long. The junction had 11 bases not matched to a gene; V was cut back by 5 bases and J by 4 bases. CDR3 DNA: TGTGCCAGTAGTCCCGAGCAGCGGGGGGTTTTAGAGACCCAGTACTTC. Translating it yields CASSPEQRGVLETQYF.

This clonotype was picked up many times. This chain's CDR3 is CSARDSGTGFYGYTF. The CDR3 bases are TGCAGTGCTAGAGATAGCGGGACGGGGTTCTATGGCTACACCTTC. V and J are TRBV20-1 and TRBJ1-2; weak D call: TRBD1 (5 bases). CDR3 length: 15 amino acids. Deletions cut 0 bases from V and 4 bases from J, with 15 bases between. Germline V gene sequence: CDR1 DFQATT, CDR2 SNEGSKA (reference sequence).

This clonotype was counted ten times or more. The CDR3 DNA reads TGTGCCAGCAGTTTTTCTGGGGCGCGGGGCTATGGCTACACCTTC. It yields the protein CASSFSGARGYGYTF. The V and J genes are TRBV12-3 or TRBV12-4 and TRBJ1-2; D is perhaps TRBD1 (5 bases). This CDR3 has 15 residues. Trimming stripped 3 bases from V and 4 bases from J, with 15 bases between.

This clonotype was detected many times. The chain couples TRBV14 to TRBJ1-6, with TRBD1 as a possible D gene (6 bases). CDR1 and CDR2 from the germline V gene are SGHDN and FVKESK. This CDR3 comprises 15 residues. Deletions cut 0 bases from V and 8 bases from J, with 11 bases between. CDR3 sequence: CASSQELQGDSPLHF. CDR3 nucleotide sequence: TGTGCCAGCAGCCAAGAACTACAGGGTGATTCACCCCTCCACTTT.

The CDR3 nucleotides read TGCAGTGCTAGAGGCGGGGGCGGCCAAGAGACCCAGTACTTC. Residues: CSARGGGGQETQYF. The genes are TRBV20-1 and TRBJ2-5, with D perhaps matching TRBD2 (7 bases). Germline assignment: CDR1 DFQATT and CDR2 SNEGSKA (reference sequence). V was pared by 1 base and J by 1 base, with 10 bases between. The CDR3 has 14 amino acids.

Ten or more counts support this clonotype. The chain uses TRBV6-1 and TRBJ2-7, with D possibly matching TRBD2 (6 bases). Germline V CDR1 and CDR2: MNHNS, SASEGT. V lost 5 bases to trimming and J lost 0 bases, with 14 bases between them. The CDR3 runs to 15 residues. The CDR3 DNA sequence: TGTGCCAGCAGTCGCGTAGCGGCGGACTCCTACGAGCAGTACTTC. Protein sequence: CASSRVAADSYEQYF.

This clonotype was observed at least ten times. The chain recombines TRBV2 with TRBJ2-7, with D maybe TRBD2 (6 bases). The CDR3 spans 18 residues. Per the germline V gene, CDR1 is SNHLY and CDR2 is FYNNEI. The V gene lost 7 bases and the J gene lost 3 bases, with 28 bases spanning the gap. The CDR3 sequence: CASKRWILGRKEGYEQYF. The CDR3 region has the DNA TGTGCCAGCAAAAGATGGATTTTGGGGAGAAAGGAGGGCTACGAGCAGTACTTC.

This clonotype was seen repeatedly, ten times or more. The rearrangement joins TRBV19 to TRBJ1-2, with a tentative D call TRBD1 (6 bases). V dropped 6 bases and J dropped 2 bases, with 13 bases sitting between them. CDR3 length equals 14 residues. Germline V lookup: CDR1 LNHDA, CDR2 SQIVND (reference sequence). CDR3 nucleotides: TGTGCCAGTAGAAGGGGGGCCGGGAACTATGGCTACACCTTC. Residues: CASRRGAGNYGYTF.

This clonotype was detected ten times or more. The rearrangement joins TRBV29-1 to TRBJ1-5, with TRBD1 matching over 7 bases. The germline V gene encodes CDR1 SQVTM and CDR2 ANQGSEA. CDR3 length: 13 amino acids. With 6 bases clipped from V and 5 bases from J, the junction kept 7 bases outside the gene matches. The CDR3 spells CSVKGQSHQPQHF. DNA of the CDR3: TGCAGCGTCAAGGGACAGAGCCATCAGCCCCAGCATTTT.

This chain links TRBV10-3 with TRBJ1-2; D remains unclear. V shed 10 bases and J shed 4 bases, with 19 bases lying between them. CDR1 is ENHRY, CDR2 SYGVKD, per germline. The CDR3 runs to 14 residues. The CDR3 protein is CATQGAPSGYGYTF. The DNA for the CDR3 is TGTGCCACTCAAGGAGCCCCCTCGGGCTATGGCTACACCTTC.

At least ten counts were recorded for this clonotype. The CDR3 sequence: CASSIYSPGTGGAFF. The CDR3 nucleotides read TGTGCCAGTAGTATTTACTCCCCCGGGACAGGAGGAGCTTTCTTT. The chain combines TRBV19 with TRBJ1-1, with 8 bases lining up with TRBD1. Germline-derived CDR1 and CDR2 are LNHDA and SQIVND (reference sequence). This CDR3 is 15 amino acids long. V lost 3 bases, J lost 10 bases, and 13 bases stayed unmatched. Full variable domain (missing parts from reference TRBV19 and TRBJ1-1): DGGITQSPKYLFRKEGQNVTLSCEQNLNHDAMYWYRQDPGQGLRLIYYSQIVNDFQKGDIAEGYSVSREKKESFPLTVTSAQKNPTAFYLCASSIYSPGTGGAFFGQGTRLTVV.

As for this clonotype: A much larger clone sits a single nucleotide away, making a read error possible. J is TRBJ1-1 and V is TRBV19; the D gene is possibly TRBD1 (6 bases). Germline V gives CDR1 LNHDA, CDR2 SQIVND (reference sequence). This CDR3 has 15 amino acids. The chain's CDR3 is CASNTLTLRGTEACF. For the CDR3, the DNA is TGTGCCAGTAACACGCTGACCCTAAGGGGGACTGAAGCTTGCTTT. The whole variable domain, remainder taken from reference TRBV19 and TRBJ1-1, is DGGITQSPKYLFRKEGQNVTLSCEQNLNHDAMYWYRQDPGQGLRLIYYSQIVNDFQKGDIAEGYSVSREKKESFPLTVTSAQKNPTAFYLCASNTLTLRGTEACFGQGTRLTVV.